The text below deals with one TCR beta chain. The antigen remains unidentified. Per the germline V gene, CDR1 is WSHSY and CDR2 is SAAADI. The CDR3 has 14 residues. V lost 6 bases, J lost 0 bases, and 10 bases lay in between. The sample originates from a study of T cell repertoires in cytomegalovirus infection. On the study more broadly: Carrying CMV and the relevant HLA type showed in public TCR beta signatures. Study-wide points: CMV-specific HLA-C-restricted TCR beta clonotypes dominated the ex vivo response. The study identified carriers of CMV plus the relevant HLA from cumulative public TCR beta family frequency.

TCRdb analysed the reads with MiXCR anew, one entry per CDR3 protein. This sample carries about 300,000 distinct CDR3 sequences, over 20% of them seen once, and the ten largest clones take approximately 15%. The receptor comes from a human donor in good health (CMV status not recorded). Some clones in this sample may be carry-over from other donors' samples. This chain joins TRBV10-2 and TRBJ2-3; a possible D gene is TRBD2 (5 bases). The sequencing input was PBMCs. The CDR3 protein is CASSRRTSTDTQYF. The CDR3 nucleotides read TGCGCCAGCAGCCGTAGGACTAGCACAGATACGCAGTATTTT.